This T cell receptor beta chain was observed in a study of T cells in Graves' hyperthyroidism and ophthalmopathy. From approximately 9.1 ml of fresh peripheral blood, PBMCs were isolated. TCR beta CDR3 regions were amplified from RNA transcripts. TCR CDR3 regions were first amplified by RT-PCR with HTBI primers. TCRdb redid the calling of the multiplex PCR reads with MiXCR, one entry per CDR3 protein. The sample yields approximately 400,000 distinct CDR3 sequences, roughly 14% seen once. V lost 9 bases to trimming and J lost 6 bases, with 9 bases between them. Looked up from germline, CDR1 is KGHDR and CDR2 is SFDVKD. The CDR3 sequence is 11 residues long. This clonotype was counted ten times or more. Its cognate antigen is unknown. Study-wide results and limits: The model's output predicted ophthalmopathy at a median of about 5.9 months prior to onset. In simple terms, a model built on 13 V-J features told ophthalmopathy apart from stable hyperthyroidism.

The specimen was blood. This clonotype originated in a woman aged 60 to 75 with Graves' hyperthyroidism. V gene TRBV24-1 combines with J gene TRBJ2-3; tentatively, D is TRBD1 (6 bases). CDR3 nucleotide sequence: TGTGCCACCCGGCAGGGGGATACGCAGTATTTT. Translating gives CATRQGDTQYF.